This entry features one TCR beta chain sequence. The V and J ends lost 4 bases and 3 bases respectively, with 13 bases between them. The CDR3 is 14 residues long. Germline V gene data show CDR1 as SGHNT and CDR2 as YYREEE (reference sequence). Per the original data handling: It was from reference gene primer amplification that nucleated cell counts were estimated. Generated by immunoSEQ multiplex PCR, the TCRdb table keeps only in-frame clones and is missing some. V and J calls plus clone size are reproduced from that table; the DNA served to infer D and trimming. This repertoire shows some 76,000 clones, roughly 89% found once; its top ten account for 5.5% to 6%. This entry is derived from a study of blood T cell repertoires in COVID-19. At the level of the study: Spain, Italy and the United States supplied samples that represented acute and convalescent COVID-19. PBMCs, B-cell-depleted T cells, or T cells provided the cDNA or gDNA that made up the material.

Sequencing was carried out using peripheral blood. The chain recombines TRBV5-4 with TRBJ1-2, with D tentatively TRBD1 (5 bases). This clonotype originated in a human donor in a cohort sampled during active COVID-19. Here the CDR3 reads CASSLRGIDYGYTF. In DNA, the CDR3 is TGTGCCAGCAGCCTCCGGGGGATAGACTATGGCTACACCTTC.